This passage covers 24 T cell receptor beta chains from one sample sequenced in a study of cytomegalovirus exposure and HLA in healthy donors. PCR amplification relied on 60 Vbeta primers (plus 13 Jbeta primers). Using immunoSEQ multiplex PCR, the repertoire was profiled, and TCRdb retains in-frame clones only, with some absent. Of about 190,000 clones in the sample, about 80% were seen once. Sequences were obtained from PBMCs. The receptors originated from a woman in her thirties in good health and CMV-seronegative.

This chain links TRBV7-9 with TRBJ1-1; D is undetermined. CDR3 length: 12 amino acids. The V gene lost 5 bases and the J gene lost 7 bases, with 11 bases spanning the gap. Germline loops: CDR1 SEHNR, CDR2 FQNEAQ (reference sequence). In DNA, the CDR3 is TGTGCCAGCAGCATTTCCAGGCTTGAAGCTTTCTTT. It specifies CASSISRLEAFF.

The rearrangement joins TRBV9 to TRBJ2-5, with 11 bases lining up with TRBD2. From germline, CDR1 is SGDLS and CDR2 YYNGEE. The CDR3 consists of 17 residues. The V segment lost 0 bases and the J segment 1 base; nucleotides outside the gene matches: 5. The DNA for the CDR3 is TGTGCCAGCAGCGTAGGGGGGCTAGCGGGAGGCCAAGAGACCCAGTACTTC. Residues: CASSVGGLAGGQETQYF.

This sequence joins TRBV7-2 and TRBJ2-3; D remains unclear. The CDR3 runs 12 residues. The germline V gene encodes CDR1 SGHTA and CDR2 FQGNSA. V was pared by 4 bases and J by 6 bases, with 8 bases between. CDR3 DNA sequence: TGTGCCAGCAGCTCCTATTTGGATACGCAGTATTTT. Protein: CASSSYLDTQYF.

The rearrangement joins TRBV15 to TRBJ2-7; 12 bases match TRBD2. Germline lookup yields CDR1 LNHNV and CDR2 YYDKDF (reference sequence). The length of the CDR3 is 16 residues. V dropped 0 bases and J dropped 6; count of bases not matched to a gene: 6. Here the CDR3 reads CATSRDLALAGGEQYF. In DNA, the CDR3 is TGTGCCACCAGCAGAGATCTGGCACTAGCGGGAGGCGAGCAGTACTTC.

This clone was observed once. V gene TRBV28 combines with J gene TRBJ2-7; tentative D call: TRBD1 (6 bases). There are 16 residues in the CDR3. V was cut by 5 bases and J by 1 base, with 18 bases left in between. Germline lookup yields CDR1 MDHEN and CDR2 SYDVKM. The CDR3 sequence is CASSPQPGTPSYEQYF. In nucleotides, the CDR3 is TGTGCCAGCAGTCCCCAACCCGGGACACCTTCCTACGAGCAGTACTTC. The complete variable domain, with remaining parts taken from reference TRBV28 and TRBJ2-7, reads DVKVTQSSRYLVKRTGEKVFLECVQDMDHENMFWYRQDPGLGLRLIYFSYDVKMKEKGDIPEGYSVSREKKERFSLILESASTNQTSMYLCASSPQPGTPSYEQYFGPGTRLTVT.

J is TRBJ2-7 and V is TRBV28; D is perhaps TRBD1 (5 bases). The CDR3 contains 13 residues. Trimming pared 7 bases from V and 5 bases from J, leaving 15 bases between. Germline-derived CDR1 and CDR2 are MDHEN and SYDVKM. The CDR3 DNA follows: TGTGCCAGCACTGTGCTGGACATGGACGAGCAGTACTTC. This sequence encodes CASTVLDMDEQYF. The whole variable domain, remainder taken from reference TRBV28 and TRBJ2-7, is DVKVTQSSRYLVKRTGEKVFLECVQDMDHENMFWYRQDPGLGLRLIYFSYDVKMKEKGDIPEGYSVSREKKERFSLILESASTNQTSMYLCASTVLDMDEQYFGPGTRLTVT.

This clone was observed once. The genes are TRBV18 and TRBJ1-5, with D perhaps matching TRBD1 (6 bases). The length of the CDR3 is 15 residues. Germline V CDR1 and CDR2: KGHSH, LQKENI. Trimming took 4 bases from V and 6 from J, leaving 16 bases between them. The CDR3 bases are TGTGCCAGCTCACTAACCTCAGGGGCGGCTCAGCCCCAGCATTTT. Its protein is CASSLTSGAAQPQHF.

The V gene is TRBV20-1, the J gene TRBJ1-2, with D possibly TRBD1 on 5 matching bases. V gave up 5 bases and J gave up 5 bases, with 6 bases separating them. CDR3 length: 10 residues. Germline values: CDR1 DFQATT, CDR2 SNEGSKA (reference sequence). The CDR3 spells CSADSYGYTF. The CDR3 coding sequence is TGCAGTGCTGACAGTTATGGCTACACCTTC.

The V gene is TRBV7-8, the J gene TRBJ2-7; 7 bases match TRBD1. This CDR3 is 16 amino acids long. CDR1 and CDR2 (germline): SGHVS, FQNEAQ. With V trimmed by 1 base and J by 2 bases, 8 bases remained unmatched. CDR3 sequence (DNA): TGTGCCAGCAGCTTAGTGGGGGACAGTACCACCTACGAGCAGTACTTC. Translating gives CASSLVGDSTTYEQYF.

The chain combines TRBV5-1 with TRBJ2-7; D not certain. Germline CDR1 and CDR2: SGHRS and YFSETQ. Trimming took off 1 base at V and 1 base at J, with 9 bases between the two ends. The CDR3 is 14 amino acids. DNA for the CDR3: TGCGCCAGCAGCTTGTTCGGCGGTTCCTACGAGCAGTACTTC. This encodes CASSLFGGSYEQYF.

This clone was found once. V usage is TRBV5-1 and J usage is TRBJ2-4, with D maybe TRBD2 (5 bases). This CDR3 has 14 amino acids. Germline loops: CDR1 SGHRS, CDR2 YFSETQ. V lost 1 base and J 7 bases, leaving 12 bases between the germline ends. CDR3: CASSLHQAGNIQYF. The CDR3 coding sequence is TGCGCCAGCAGCTTGCACCAGGCGGGTAACATTCAGTACTTC.

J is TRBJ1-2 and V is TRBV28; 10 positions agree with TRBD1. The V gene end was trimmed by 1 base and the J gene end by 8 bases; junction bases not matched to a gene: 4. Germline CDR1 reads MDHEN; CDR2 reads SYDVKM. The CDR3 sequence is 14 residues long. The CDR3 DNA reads TGTGCCAGCAGTTTATCGACAGGGGGCAAGGGCTACACCTTC. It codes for CASSLSTGGKGYTF.

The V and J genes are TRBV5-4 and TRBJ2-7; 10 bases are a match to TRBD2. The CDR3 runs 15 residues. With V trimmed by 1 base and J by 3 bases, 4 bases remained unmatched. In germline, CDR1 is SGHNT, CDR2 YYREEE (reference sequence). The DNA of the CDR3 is TGTGCCAGCAGCTTGTTGGCTAGCGGGAGCTACGAGCAGTACTTC. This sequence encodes CASSLLASGSYEQYF.

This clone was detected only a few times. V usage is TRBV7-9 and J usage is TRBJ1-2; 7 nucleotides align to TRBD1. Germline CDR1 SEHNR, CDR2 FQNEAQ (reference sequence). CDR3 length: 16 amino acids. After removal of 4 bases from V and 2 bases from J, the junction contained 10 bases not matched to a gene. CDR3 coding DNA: TGTGCCAGCAGCTCGAGACACGGGACAGTCAACTATGGCTACACCTTC. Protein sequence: CASSSRHGTVNYGYTF. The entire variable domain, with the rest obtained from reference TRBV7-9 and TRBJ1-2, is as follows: DTGVSQNPRHKITKRGQNVTFRCDPISEHNRLYWYRQTLGQGPEFLTYFQNEAQLEKSRLLSDRFSAERPKGSFSTLEIQRTEQGDSAMYLCASSSRHGTVNYGYTFGSGTRLTVV.

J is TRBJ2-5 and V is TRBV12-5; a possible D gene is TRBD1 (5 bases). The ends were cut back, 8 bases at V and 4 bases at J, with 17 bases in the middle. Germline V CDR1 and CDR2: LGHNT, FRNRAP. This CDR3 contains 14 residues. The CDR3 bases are TGTGCTAGTTCCGTTGGGGCCTCGGGAGAGACCCAGTACTTC. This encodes CASSVGASGETQYF.

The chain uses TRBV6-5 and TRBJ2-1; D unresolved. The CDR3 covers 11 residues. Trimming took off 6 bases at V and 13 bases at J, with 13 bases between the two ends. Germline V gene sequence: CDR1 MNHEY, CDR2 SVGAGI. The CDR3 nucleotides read TGTGCCAGCAGATCCTCCTACAGTCAGTTCTTC. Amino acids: CASRSSYSQFF.

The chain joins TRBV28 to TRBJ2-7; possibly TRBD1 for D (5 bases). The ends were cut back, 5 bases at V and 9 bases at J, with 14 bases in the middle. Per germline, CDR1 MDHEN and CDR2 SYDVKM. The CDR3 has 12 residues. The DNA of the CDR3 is TGTGCCAGCAGTACAAACCCAGGGTGGCAGTACTTC. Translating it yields CASSTNPGWQYF.

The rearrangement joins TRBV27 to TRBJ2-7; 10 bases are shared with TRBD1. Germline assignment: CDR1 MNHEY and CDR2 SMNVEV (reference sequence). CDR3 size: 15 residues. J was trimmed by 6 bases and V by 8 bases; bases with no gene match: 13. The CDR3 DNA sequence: TGTGCCAGCTCTTTACCCGGGACAGGGGTCGCCGAGCAGTACTTC. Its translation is CASSLPGTGVAEQYF.

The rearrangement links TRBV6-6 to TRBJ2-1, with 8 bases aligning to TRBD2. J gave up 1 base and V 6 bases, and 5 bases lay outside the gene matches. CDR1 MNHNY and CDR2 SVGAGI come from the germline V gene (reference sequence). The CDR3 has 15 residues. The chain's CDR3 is CASSVAGRSYNEQFF. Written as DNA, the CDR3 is TGTGCCAGCAGCGTAGCGGGAAGGTCCTACAATGAGCAGTTCTTC.

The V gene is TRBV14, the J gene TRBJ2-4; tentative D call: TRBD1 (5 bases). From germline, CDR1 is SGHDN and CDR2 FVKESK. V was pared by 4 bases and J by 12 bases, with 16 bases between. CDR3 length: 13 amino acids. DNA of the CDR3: TGTGCCAGCAGCCCCGGTAGGGGTTACAGTCAGTACTTC. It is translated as CASSPGRGYSQYF.

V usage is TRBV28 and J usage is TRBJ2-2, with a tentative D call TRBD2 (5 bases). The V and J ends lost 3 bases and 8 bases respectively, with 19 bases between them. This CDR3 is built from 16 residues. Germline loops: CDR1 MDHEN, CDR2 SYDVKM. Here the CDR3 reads CASSLGDFSSRGELFF. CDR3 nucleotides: TGTGCCAGCAGTTTGGGAGATTTTAGTAGTCGAGGGGAGCTGTTTTTT.

The CDR3 loop reads CASSYDLTGTYEQYF. For the CDR3, the DNA is TGTGCCAGCAGCTACGATCTCACAGGGACCTACGAGCAGTACTTC. V and J are TRBV7-2 and TRBJ2-7; D possibly corresponds to TRBD1 (6 bases). CDR3 length equals 15 residues. Per the germline V gene, CDR1 is SGHTA and CDR2 is FQGNSA. The V gene lost 4 bases and the J gene lost 2 bases, with 15 bases spanning the gap.

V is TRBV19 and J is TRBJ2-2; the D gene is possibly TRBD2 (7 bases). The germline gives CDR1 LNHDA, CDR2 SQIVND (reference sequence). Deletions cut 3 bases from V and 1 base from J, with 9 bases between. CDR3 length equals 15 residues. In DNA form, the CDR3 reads TGTGCCAGTAGTATCGGGGGGCTGAACACCGGGGAGCTGTTTTTT. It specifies CASSIGGLNTGELFF.

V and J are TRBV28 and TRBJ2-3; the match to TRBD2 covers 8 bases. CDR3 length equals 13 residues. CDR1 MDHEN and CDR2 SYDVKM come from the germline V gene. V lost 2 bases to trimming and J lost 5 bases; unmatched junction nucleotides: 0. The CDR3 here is CASSLAGGDTQYF. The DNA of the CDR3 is TGTGCCAGCAGTTTAGCGGGAGGAGATACGCAGTATTTT.